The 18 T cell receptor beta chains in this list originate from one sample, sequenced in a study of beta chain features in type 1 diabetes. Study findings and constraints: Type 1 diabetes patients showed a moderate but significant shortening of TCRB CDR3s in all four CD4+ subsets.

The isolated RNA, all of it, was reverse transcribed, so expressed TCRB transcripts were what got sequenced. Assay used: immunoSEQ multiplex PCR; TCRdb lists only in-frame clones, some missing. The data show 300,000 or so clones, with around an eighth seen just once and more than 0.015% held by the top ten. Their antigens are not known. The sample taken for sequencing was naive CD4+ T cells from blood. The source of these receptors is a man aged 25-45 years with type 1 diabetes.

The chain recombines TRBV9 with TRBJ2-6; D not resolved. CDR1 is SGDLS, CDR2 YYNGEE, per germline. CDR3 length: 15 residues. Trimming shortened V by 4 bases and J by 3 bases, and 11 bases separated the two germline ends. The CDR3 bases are TGTGCCAGCAGCCCCGGTGGGCATGGGGCCAACGTCCTGACTTTC. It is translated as CASSPGGHGANVLTF.

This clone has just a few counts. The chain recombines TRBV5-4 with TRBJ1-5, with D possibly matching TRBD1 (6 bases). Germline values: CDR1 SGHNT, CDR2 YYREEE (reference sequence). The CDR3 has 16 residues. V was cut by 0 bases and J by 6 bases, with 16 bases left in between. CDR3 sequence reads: CASSLGGQGAVQPQHF. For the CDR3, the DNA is TGTGCCAGCAGCTTGGGGGGACAAGGGGCGGTTCAGCCCCAGCATTTT. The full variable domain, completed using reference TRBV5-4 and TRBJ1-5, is ETGVTQSPTHLIKTRGQQVTLRCSSQSGHNTVSWYQQALGQGPQFIFQYYREEENGRGNFPPRFSGLQFPNYSSELNVNALELDDSALYLCASSLGGQGAVQPQHFGDGTRLSIL.

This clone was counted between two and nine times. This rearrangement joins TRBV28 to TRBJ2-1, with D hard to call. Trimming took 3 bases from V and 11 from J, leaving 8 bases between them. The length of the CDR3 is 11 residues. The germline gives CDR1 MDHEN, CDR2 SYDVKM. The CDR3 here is CASSFLLKQFF. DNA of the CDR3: TGTGCCAGCAGTTTTTTGTTAAAGCAGTTCTTC. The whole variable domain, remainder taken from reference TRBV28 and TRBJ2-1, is DVKVTQSSRYLVKRTGEKVFLECVQDMDHENMFWYRQDPGLGLRLIYFSYDVKMKEKGDIPEGYSVSREKKERFSLILESASTNQTSMYLCASSFLLKQFFGPGTRLTVL.

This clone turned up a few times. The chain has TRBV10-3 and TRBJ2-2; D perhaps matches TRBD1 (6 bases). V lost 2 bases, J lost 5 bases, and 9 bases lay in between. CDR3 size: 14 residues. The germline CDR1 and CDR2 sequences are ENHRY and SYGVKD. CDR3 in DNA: TGTGCCATCAGTGAGCGCGGACAGACCGGGGAGCTGTTTTTT. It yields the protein CAISERGQTGELFF.

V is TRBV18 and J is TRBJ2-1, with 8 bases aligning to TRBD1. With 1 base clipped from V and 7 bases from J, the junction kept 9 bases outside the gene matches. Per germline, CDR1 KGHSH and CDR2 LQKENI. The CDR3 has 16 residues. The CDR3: CASSPQGQGARNEQFF. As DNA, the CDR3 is TGTGCCAGCTCACCACAGGGGCAGGGGGCGCGGAATGAGCAGTTCTTC.

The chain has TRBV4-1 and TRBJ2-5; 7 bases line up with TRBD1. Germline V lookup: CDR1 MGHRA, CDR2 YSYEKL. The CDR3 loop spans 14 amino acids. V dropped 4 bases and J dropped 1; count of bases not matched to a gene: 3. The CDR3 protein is CASSPGQSQETQYF. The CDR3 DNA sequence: TGCGCCAGCAGCCCGGGACAGTCCCAAGAGACCCAGTACTTC.

CDR3 in DNA: TGTGCCAGCAGCTTAGGAGAGCTGAACACTGAAGCTTTCTTT. This translates into CASSLGELNTEAFF. The chain links TRBV7-9 to TRBJ1-1; D ambiguous. Trimming stripped 1 base from V and 0 bases from J, with 6 bases between. This CDR3 has 14 residues. CDR1 and CDR2 from the germline V gene are SEHNR and FQNEAQ (reference sequence).

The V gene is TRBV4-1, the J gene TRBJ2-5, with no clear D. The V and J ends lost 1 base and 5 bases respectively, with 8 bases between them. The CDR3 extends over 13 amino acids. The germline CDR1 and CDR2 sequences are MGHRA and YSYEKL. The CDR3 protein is CASSQVLSETQYF. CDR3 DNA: TGCGCCAGCAGCCAAGTTCTGTCGGAGACCCAGTACTTC.

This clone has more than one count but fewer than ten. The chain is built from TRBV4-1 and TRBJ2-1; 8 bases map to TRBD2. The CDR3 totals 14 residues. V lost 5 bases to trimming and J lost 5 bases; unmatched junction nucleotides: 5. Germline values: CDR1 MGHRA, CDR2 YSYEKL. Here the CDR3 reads CASSGSGGNNEQFF. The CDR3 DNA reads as TGCGCCAGCAGCGGGAGCGGGGGAAACAATGAGCAGTTCTTC.

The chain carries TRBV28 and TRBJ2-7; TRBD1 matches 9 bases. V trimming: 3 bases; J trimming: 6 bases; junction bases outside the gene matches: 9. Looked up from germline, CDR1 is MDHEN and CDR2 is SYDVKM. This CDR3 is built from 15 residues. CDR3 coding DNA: TGTGCCAGCAGTTTTTTTGGACAGGGGACCCCCGAGCAGTACTTC. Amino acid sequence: CASSFFGQGTPEQYF.

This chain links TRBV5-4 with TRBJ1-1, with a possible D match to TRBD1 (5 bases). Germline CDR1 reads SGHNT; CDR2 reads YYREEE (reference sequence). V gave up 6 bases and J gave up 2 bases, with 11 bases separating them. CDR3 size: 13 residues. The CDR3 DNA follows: TGTGCCAGCAATACTGACAGAAACACTGAAGCTTTCTTT. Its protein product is CASNTDRNTEAFF.

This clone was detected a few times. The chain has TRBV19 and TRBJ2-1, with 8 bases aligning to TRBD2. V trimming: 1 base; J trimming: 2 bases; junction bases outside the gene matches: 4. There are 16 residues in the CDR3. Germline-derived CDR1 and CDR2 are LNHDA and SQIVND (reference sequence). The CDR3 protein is CASSIGSSGTYNEQFF. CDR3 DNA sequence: TGTGCCAGTAGTATAGGGAGTAGCGGGACCTACAATGAGCAGTTCTTC.

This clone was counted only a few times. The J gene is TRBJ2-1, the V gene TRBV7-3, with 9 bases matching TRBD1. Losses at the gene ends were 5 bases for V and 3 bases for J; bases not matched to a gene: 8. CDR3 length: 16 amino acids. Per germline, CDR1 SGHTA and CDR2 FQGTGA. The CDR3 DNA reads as TGTGCCAGCAGCCCAAAGGACAGGGGTCTCTACAATGAGCAGTTCTTC. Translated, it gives CASSPKDRGLYNEQFF.

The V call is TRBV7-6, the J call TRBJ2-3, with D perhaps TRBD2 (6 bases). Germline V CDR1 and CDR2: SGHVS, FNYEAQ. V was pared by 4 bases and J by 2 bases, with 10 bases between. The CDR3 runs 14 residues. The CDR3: CASSWAGYTDTQYF. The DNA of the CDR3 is TGTGCCAGCAGCTGGGCGGGATACACAGATACGCAGTATTTT.

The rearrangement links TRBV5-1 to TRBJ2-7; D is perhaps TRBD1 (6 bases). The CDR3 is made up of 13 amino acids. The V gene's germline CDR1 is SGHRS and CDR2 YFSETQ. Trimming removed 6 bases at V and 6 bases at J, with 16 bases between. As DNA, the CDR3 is TGCGCCAGCATGAACAGGGAAGTGGGCGAGCAGTACTTC. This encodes CASMNREVGEQYF. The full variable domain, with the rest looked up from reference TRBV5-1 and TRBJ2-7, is KAGVTQTPRYLIKTRGQQVTLSCSPISGHRSVSWYQQTPGQGLQFLFEYFSETQRNKGNFPGRFSGRQFSNSRSEMNVSTLELGDSALYLCASMNREVGEQYFGPGTRLTVT.

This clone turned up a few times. The CDR3 sequence: CASSFWVPGLRTEAFF. The DNA for the CDR3 is TGTGCCAGCAGCTTCTGGGTCCCCGGACTACGCACTGAAGCTTTCTTT. V is TRBV5-4 and J is TRBJ1-1; D call uncertain. V gave up 2 bases and J gave up 4 bases, with 18 bases separating them. This CDR3 contains 16 residues. Germline V CDR1 and CDR2: SGHNT, YYREEE (reference sequence).

The CDR3 nucleotides are TGCGCCAGCAGCCCTACTCCCGGGACTAGCGGGGAGACCCAGTACTTC. This codes for CASSPTPGTSGETQYF. This sequence joins TRBV5-1 and TRBJ2-5; TRBD2 matches at 12 bases. There are 16 residues in the CDR3. Germline-derived CDR1 and CDR2 are SGHRS and YFSETQ. Trimming removed 4 bases from V and 5 bases from J; junction bases left unmatched: 9.

In nucleotides, the CDR3 is TGTGCCAGCAGCTTAGATAATTCTTTCGGCGGGAGCCCCTACAATGAGCAGTTCTTC. Its protein product is CASSLDNSFGGSPYNEQFF. The chain links TRBV7-6 to TRBJ2-1; 7 bases agree with TRBD2. The junction had 14 bases not matched to a gene; V was cut back by 1 base and J by 2 bases. Looked up from germline, CDR1 is SGHVS and CDR2 is FNYEAQ. The CDR3 has 19 residues. Together with reference TRBV7-6 and TRBJ2-1, the CDR3 gives the full variable domain: GAGVSQSPRYKVTKRGQDVALRCDPISGHVSLYWYRQALGQGPEFLTYFNYEAQQDKSGLPNDRFSAERPEGSISTLTIQRTEQRDSAMYRCASSLDNSFGGSPYNEQFFGPGTRLTVL.